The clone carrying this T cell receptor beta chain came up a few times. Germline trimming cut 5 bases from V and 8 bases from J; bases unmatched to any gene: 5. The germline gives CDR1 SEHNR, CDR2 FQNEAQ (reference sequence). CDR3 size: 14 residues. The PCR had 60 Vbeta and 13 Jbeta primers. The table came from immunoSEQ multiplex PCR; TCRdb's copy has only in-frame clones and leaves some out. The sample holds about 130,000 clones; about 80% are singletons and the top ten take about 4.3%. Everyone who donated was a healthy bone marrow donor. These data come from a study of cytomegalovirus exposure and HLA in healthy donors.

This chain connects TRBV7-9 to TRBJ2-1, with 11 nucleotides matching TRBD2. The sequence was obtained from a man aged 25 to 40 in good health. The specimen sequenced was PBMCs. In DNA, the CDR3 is TGTGCCAGCAGCACTAGCGGGAGCGGCGATGAGCAGTTCTTC. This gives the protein CASSTSGSGDEQFF.